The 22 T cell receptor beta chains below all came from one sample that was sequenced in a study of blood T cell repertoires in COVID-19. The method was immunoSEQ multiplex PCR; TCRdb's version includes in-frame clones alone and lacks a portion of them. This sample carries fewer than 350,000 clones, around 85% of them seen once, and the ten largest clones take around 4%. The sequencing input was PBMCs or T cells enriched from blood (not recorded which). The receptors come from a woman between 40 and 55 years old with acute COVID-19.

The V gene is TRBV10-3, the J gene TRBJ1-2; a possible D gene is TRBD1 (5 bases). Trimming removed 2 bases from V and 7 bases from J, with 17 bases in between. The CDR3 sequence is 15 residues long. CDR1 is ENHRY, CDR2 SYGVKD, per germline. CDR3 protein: CAISERQGTGSGYTF. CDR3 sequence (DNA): TGTGCCATCAGTGAGCGGCAGGGTACGGGTTCTGGCTACACCTTC.

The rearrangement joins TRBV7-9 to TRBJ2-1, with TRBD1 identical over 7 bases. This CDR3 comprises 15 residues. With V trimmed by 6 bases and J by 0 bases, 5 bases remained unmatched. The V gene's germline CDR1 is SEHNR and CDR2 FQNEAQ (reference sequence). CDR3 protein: CASRMGQSSYNEQFF. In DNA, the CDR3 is TGTGCCAGCAGGATGGGACAGAGCTCCTACAATGAGCAGTTCTTC.

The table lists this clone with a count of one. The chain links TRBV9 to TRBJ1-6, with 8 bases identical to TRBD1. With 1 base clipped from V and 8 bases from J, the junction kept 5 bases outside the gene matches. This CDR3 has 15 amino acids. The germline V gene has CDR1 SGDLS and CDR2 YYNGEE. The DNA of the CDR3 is TGTGCCAGCAGCGTAACCACAGGGGGAGATTCACCCCTCCACTTT. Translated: CASSVTTGGDSPLHF.

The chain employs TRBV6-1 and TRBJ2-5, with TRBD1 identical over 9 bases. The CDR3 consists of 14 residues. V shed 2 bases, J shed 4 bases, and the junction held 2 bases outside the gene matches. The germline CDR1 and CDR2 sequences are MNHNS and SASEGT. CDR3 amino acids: CASSESGQGETQYF. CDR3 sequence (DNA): TGTGCCAGCAGTGAATCGGGACAGGGAGAGACCCAGTACTTC.

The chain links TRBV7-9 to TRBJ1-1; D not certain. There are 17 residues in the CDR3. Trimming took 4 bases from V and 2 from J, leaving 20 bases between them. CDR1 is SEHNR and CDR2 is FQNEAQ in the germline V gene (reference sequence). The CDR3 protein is CASSSTLAREINTEAFF. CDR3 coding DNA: TGTGCCAGCAGCTCTACCCTGGCCCGGGAAATAAACACTGAAGCTTTCTTT.

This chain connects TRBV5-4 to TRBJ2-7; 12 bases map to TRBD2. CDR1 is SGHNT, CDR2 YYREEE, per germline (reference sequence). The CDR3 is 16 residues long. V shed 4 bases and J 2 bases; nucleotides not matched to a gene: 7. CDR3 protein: CASSLPGLAGTYEQYF. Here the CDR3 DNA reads TGTGCCAGCAGCCTACCCGGACTAGCGGGAACCTACGAGCAGTACTTC.

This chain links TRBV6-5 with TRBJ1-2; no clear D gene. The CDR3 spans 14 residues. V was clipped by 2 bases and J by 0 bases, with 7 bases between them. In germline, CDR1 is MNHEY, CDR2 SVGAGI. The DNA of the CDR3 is TGTGCCAGCAGTTACCAACGAGCTAACTATGGCTACACCTTC. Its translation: CASSYQRANYGYTF.

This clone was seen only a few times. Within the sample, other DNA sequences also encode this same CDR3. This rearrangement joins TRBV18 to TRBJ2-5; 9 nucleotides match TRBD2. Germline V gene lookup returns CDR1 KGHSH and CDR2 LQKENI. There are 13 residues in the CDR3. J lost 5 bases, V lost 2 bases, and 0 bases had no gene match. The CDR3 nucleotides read TGTGCCAGCTCACCAGGACTAGCGGAGACCCAGTACTTC. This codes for CASSPGLAETQYF.

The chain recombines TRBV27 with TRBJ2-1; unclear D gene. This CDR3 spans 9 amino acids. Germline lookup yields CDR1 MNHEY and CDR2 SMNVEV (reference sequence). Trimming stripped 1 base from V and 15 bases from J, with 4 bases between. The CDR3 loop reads CASSLLWFF. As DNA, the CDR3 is TGTGCCAGCAGTTTATTATGGTTCTTC.

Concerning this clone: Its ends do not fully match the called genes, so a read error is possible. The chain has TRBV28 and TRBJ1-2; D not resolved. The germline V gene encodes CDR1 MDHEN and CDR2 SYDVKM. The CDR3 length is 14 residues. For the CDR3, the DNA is TGTGCCAGCAGTTTACACCGGCGGGCGAGGCCCCCGGGCTTC. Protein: CASSLHRRARPPGF.

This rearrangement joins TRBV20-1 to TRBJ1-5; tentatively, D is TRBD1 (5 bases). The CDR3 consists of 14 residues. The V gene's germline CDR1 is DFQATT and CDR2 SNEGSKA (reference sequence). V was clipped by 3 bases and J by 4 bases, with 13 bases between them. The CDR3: CSASNQGGNQPQHF. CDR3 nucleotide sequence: TGCAGTGCTAGTAATCAGGGAGGGAATCAGCCCCAGCATTTT.

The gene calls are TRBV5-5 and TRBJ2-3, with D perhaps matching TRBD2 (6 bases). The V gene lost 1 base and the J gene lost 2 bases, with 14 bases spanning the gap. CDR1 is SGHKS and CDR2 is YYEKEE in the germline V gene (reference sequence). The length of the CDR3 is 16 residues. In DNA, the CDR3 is TGTGCCAGCAGCTTGAACCTAGCGAGAGACACAGATACGCAGTATTTT. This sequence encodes CASSLNLARDTDTQYF.

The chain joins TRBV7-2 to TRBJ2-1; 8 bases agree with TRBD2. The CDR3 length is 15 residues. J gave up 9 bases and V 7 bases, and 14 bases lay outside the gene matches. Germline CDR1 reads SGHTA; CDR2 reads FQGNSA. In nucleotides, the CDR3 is TGTGCCAGCACCGCCCTTAGCGGGGTGTTTCGTGAGCAGTTCTTC. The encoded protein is CASTALSGVFREQFF. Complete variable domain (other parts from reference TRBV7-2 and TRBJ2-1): GAGVSQSPSNKVTEKGKDVELRCDPISGHTALYWYRQSLGQGLEFLIYFQGNSAPDKSGLPSDRFSAERTGGSVSTLTIQRTQQEDSAVYLCASTALSGVFREQFFGPGTRLTVL.

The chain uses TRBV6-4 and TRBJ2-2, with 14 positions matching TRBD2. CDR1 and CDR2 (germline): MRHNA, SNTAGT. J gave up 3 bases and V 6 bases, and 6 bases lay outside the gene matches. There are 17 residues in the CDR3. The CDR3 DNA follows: TGTGCCAGCAGGAGGACTAGCGGGGGGATTCACACCGGGGAGCTGTTTTTT. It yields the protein CASRRTSGGIHTGELFF.

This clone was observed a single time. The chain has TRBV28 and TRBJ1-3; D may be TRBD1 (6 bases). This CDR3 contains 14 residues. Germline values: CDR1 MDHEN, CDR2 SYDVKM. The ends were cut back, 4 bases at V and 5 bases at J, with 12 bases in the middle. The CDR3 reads CASSSGGARNTIYF. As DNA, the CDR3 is TGTGCCAGCAGTTCGGGGGGGGCTCGAAACACCATATATTTT.

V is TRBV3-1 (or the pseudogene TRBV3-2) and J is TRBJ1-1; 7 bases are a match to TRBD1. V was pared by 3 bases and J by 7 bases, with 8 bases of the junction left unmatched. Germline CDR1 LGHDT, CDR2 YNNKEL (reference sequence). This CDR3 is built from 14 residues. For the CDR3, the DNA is TGTGCCAGCAGCCACAGACAGGGTAACGGTGAAGCTTTCTTT. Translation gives CASSHRQGNGEAFF.

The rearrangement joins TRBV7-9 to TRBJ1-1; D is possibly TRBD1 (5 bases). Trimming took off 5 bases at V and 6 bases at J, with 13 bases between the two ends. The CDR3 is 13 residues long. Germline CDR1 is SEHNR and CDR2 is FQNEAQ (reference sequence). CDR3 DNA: TGTGCCAGCAGCCGAGGGACTACGGCTGAAGCTTTCTTT. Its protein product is CASSRGTTAEAFF.

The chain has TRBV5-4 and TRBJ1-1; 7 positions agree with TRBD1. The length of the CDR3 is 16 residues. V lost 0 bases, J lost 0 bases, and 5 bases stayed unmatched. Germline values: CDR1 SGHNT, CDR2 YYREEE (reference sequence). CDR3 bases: TGTGCCAGCAGCTTGGGACAGGGACGGGTGAACACTGAAGCTTTCTTT. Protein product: CASSLGQGRVNTEAFF.

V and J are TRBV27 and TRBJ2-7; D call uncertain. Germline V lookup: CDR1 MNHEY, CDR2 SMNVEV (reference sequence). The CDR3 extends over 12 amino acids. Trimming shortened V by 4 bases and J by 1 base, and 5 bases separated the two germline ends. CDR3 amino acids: CASSSVSYEQYF. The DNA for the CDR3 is TGTGCCAGCAGTTCGGTTTCCTACGAGCAGTACTTC.

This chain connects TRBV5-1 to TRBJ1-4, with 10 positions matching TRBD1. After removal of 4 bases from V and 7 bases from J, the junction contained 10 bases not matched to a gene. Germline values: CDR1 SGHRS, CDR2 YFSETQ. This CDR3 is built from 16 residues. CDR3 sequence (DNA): TGCGCCAGCAGCCTGACAGGGGGCGGTTTAGGTGAAAAACTGTTTTTT. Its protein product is CASSLTGGGLGEKLFF.

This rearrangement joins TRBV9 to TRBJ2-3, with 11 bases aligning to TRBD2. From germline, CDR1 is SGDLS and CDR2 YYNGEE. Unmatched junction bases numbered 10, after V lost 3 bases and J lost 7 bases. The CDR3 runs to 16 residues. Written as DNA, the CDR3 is TGTGCCAGCAGCGCGCGATTGACTAGCGGGACAAATACGCAGTATTTT. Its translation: CASSARLTSGTNTQYF. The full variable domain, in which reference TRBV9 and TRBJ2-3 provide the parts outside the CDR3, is DSGVTQTPKHLITATGQRVTLRCSPRSGDLSVYWYQQSLDQGLQFLIQYYNGEERAKGNILERFSAQQFPDLHSELNLSSLELGDSALYFCASSARLTSGTNTQYFGPGTRLTVL.

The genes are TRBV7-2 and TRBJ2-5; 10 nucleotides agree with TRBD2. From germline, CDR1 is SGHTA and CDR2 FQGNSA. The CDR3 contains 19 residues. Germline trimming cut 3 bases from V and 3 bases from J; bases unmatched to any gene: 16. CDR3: CASSFYPSGGAIREETQYF. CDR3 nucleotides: TGTGCCAGCAGCTTCTATCCCAGCGGGGGGGCCATTCGTGAAGAGACCCAGTACTTC.